This T cell receptor (beta chain) was identified during a study of Graves' ophthalmopathy and Graves' hyperthyroidism. Study overall: Peripheral blood (taken before any treatment) was collected at initial diagnosis.

Pregnant or lactating patients and those with other autoimmune diseases or uncontrolled infections were excluded. This clonotype was counted only a few times. The antigen is not known. The CDR3 has 15 amino acids. Trimming shortened V by 0 bases and J by 4 bases, and 13 bases separated the two germline ends. Germline V gene sequence: CDR1 SGHDN, CDR2 FVKESK. Findings and caveats of the study: In blood appeared most of the expanded thyroid clonotypes whose frequency exceeded 0.001.

Amplified material comprised TCR beta CDR3 regions derived from RNA transcripts. Second-round multiplex PCR came after a first-round RT-PCR that employed HTBI primers. MiXCR, applied by TCRdb to the multiplex PCR reads, yields one record per CDR3 protein. The data hold around 660,000 distinct CDR3 sequences, with about 40% observed a single time. The chain uses TRBV14 and TRBJ2-7, with D tentatively TRBD2 (7 bases). This TCR was recovered from an adult man with Graves' ophthalmopathy. Input material: peripheral blood. The CDR3 DNA follows: TGTGCCAGCAGCCAAGATACCCGGGGGGCTTACGAGCAGTACTTC. It is translated as CASSQDTRGAYEQYF.